This T cell receptor beta chain was obtained from a study of T cell responses to AZD1222 COVID-19 vaccine. TCRdb's table, derived via immunoSEQ multiplex PCR, lists solely in-frame clones and lacks some. The profile shows roughly 200,000 clones, about 86% of them singletons. The CDR3 has 13 amino acids. CDR1 is GTSNPN and CDR2 is SVGIG in the germline V gene (reference sequence). V shed 2 bases and J shed 7 bases, with 12 bases lying between them. The material sequenced was peripheral blood, taken on day 0 of AZD1222 vaccination. The sequence came from an adult in good health. The genes are TRBV30 and TRBJ1-5; D gene uncertain. The CDR3 spells CAWSRGPEQPQHF. The CDR3 DNA reads as TGTGCCTGGAGTAGAGGGCCCGAACAGCCCCAGCATTTT. Full variable domain (missing parts from reference TRBV30 and TRBJ1-5): SQTIHQWPATLVQPVGSPLSLECTVEGTSNPNLYWYRQAAGRGLQLLFYSVGIGQISSEVPQNLSASRPQDRQFILSSKKLLLSDSGFYLCAWSRGPEQPQHFGDGTRLSIL.